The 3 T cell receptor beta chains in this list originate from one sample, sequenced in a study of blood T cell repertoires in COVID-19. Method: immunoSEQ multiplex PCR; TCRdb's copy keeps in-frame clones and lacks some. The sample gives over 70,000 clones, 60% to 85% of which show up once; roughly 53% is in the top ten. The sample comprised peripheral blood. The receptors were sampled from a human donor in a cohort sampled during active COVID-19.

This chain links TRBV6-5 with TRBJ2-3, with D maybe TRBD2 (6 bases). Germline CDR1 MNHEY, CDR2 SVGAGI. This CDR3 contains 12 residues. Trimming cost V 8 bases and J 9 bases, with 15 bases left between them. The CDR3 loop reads CASGRNSETQYF. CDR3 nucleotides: TGTGCCAGCGGGAGGAACAGCGAGACGCAGTATTTT.

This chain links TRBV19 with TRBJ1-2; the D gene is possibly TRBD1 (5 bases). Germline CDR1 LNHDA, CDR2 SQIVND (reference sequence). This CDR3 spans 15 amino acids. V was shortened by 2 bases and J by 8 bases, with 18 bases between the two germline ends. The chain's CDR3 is CASSIPRAFGFGYTF. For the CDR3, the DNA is TGTGCCAGTAGTATACCCAGGGCGTTCGGCTTCGGCTACACCTTC. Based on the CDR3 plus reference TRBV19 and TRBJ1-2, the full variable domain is DGGITQSPKYLFRKEGQNVTLSCEQNLNHDAMYWYRQDPGQGLRLIYYSQIVNDFQKGDIAEGYSVSREKKESFPLTVTSAQKNPTAFYLCASSIPRAFGFGYTFGSGTRLTVV.

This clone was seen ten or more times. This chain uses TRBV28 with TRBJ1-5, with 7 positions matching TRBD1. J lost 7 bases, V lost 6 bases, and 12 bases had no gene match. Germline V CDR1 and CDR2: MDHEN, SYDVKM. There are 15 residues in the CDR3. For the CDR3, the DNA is TGTGCCAGCAGAACCGAGGACAGGTCGGACCAGCCCCAGCATTTT. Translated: CASRTEDRSDQPQHF. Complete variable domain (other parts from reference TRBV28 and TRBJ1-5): DVKVTQSSRYLVKRTGEKVFLECVQDMDHENMFWYRQDPGLGLRLIYFSYDVKMKEKGDIPEGYSVSREKKERFSLILESASTNQTSMYLCASRTEDRSDQPQHFGDGTRLSIL.